Each of the 16 T cell receptor beta chains below was sequenced from the same sample in a study of T cells after somatic rescue of genetic block. Using immunoSEQ multiplex PCR, the repertoire was profiled, and TCRdb retains in-frame clones only, with some absent. The sample lists over 55,000 clones, 92% occurring once. Material: peripheral blood mononuclear cells (PBMCs). These receptors were taken from a man aged 40-50 years.

This clone was counted once. The V and J genes are TRBV5-8 and TRBJ1-2; D not certain. The CDR3 sequence is 15 residues long. V lost 0 bases, J lost 1 base, and 10 bases lay in between. Germline loops: CDR1 SGHTS, CDR2 YDEGEE. The CDR3 region has the DNA TGTGCCAGCAGCTTGGTGGGCTACCATAACTATGGCTACACCTTC. It encodes CASSLVGYHNYGYTF. Filled out from reference TRBV5-8 and TRBJ1-2, the complete variable domain reads EAGVTQSPTHLIKTRGQQATLRCSPISGHTSVYWYQQALGLGLQFLLWYDEGEERNRGNFPPRFSGRQFPNYSSELNVNALELEDSALYLCASSLVGYHNYGYTFGSGTRLTVV.

This chain joins TRBV6-1 and TRBJ2-3; TRBD2 aligns across 12 bases. CDR1 is MNHNS, CDR2 SASEGT, per germline. The CDR3 runs to 15 residues. V trimming: 2 bases; J trimming: 4 bases; junction bases outside the gene matches: 1. The CDR3 DNA sequence: TGTGCCAGCAGTGAAACTAGCGGGGGGCCAGATACGCAGTATTTT. Residues: CASSETSGGPDTQYF.

This clone was detected only once. This chain uses TRBV5-1 with TRBJ1-4; TRBD1 might be the D (5 bases). The CDR3 is made up of 15 amino acids. Trimming took off 4 bases at V and 7 bases at J, with 17 bases between the two ends. Germline V gene data show CDR1 as SGHRS and CDR2 as YFSETQ. The CDR3 is CASSTSQAGGEKLFF. DNA for the CDR3: TGCGCCAGCAGCACCTCACAGGCCGGGGGTGAAAAACTGTTTTTT.

The V call is TRBV4-1, the J call TRBJ2-7, with 9 bases that match TRBD1. Trimming took 2 bases from V and 5 from J; bases not matched to a gene: 4. Germline V CDR1 and CDR2: MGHRA, YSYEKL. CDR3 length: 14 amino acids. DNA for the CDR3: TGCGCCAGCAGCCAAAGGGACAGGGACAACGAGCAGTACTTC. It is translated as CASSQRDRDNEQYF.

A single count supports this clone. This chain joins TRBV5-1 and TRBJ1-1, with D possibly TRBD1 on 6 matching bases. The CDR3 contains 14 residues. The ends were cut back, 2 bases at V and 0 bases at J, with 8 bases in the middle. Germline V CDR1 and CDR2: SGHRS, YFSETQ. For the CDR3, the DNA is TGCGCCAGCAGCTTAGGGGACATGAACACTGAAGCTTTCTTT. Its translation is CASSLGDMNTEAFF.

The chain uses TRBV4-1 and TRBJ1-2; the match to TRBD1 covers 8 bases. The trim removed 8 bases at V and 8 bases at J, leaving 16 bases unmatched. This CDR3 has 15 amino acids. CDR1 and CDR2 from the germline V gene are MGHRA and YSYEKL. The CDR3 sequence is CASGRIPGGAGGYTF. DNA for the CDR3: TGCGCCAGCGGTCGTATCCCAGGGGGCGCGGGGGGCTACACCTTC.

J is TRBJ2-7 and V is TRBV5-6, with D hard to call. Germline CDR1 is SGHDT and CDR2 is YYEEEE. The CDR3 is 12 residues long. The ends were cut back, 4 bases at V and 5 bases at J, with 10 bases in the middle. CDR3 residues: CASSGSVDEQYF. Written as DNA, the CDR3 is TGTGCCAGCAGCGGATCTGTGGACGAGCAGTACTTC.

The rearrangement links TRBV5-4 to TRBJ2-3; the match to TRBD2 covers 7 bases. In germline, CDR1 is SGHNT, CDR2 YYREEE (reference sequence). The junction had 13 bases not matched to a gene; V was cut back by 3 bases and J by 6 bases. This CDR3 comprises 16 residues. DNA of the CDR3: TGTGCCAGCAGCTCCCGACTAGCCCTACCGCCGGATACGCAGTATTTT. This gives the protein CASSSRLALPPDTQYF.

The V call is TRBV7-8, the J call TRBJ2-2; 8 bases map to TRBD1. The CDR3 is 17 amino acids. V dropped 2 bases and J dropped 0; count of bases not matched to a gene: 5. CDR1 and CDR2 (germline): SGHVS, FQNEAQ. The CDR3 spells CASSLPQGAPNTGELFF. DNA for the CDR3: TGTGCCAGCAGCTTACCCCAGGGGGCCCCGAACACCGGGGAGCTGTTTTTT.

The chain joins TRBV25-1 to TRBJ1-2, with 9 positions matching TRBD1. The CDR3 extends over 15 amino acids. V lost 6 bases and J lost 7; bases outside the gene matches: 12. Germline V CDR1 and CDR2: MGHDK, SYGVNS. CDR3 coding DNA: TGTGCCAGCAGCGCCCTCGGGACAGGGTACGGTGGCTACACCTTC. Protein product: CASSALGTGYGGYTF.

This chain connects TRBV19 to TRBJ2-6; no firm D call. Trimming stripped 4 bases from V and 0 bases from J, with 1 base between. The CDR3 is made up of 13 amino acids. Germline values: CDR1 LNHDA, CDR2 SQIVND (reference sequence). The CDR3 region is CASSTSGANVLTF. In DNA form, the CDR3 reads TGTGCCAGTAGTACCTCTGGGGCCAACGTCCTGACTTTC.

This rearrangement joins TRBV7-2 to TRBJ1-4, with TRBD1 identical over 9 bases. V lost 2 bases, J lost 7 bases, and 8 bases stayed unmatched. CDR3 size: 16 residues. Germline lookup yields CDR1 SGHTA and CDR2 FQGNSA. CDR3 sequence: CASSLTTGGGSEKLFF. The CDR3 nucleotides are TGTGCCAGCAGCTTAACAACAGGGGGCGGTAGTGAAAAACTGTTTTTT.

V usage is TRBV2 and J usage is TRBJ1-1; D remains ambiguous. Germline lookup yields CDR1 SNHLY and CDR2 FYNNEI. The V and J ends lost 1 base and 8 bases respectively, with 5 bases between them. The CDR3 loop spans 11 amino acids. CDR3 DNA: TGTGCCAGCAGTGAAGGCCAAGAAGCTTTCTTT. It specifies CASSEGQEAFF. Looking up the rest from reference TRBV2 and TRBJ1-1 gives the full variable domain: EPEVTQTPSHQVTQMGQEVILRCVPISNHLYFYWYRQILGQKVEFLVSFYNNEISEKSEIFDDQFSVERPDGSNFTLKIRSTKLEDSAMYFCASSEGQEAFFGQGTRLTVV.

The chain uses TRBV11-2 and TRBJ1-6, with D tentatively TRBD1 (6 bases). Deletions cut 6 bases from V and 0 bases from J, with 9 bases between. The germline V gene encodes CDR1 SGHAT and CDR2 FQNNGV. CDR3 size: 15 residues. The CDR3 loop reads CASRTGSSYNSPLHF. DNA of the CDR3: TGTGCCAGCAGAACAGGGAGCTCCTATAATTCACCCCTCCACTTT.

This rearrangement joins TRBV11-2 to TRBJ2-7; no reliable D call. Trimming shortened V by 5 bases and J by 9 bases, and 14 bases separated the two germline ends. The CDR3 has 12 residues. Per the germline V gene, CDR1 is SGHAT and CDR2 is FQNNGV. The CDR3 spells CASSLLVGPQYF. The DNA of the CDR3 is TGTGCCAGCAGCCTACTCGTGGGTCCGCAGTACTTC.

The V and J genes are TRBV5-6 and TRBJ2-5; the D gene could be TRBD1 or TRBD2 (7 bases each). Trimming cost V 2 bases and J 4 bases, with 15 bases left between them. The CDR3 spans 15 residues. Per the germline V gene, CDR1 is SGHDT and CDR2 is YYEEEE. In DNA form, the CDR3 reads TGTGCCAGCAGCTTCCAGACAGGGAGGGTAGAGACCCAGTACTTC. Protein product: CASSFQTGRVETQYF.